The 31 T cell receptor beta chains below were found in one sample sequenced in a study of cytomegalovirus exposure and HLA in healthy donors. Amplification used 60 Vbeta primers and 13 Jbeta primers. Data came from immunoSEQ multiplex PCR; TCRdb stores just in-frame clones and leaves some out. The table has about 90,000 clones, 50% to 75% seen once. Sequencing was done on a sample of PBMCs. The receptors here all came from a man aged 30-40 years in good health and CMV-seronegative.

This clone was recorded only once. The V gene is TRBV7-3, the J gene TRBJ2-3; TRBD2 aligns across 13 bases. CDR3 length equals 17 residues. Germline CDR1 reads SGHTA; CDR2 reads FQGTGA. Trimming took 2 bases from V and 3 from J; bases not matched to a gene: 5. CDR3 amino acids: CASSLGLAGVGTDTQYF. CDR3 coding DNA: TGTGCCAGCAGCTTAGGACTAGCGGGGGTGGGTACAGATACGCAGTATTTT.

The rearrangement uses TRBV25-1 and TRBJ1-5; D is unclear. The CDR3 runs 15 residues. Looked up from germline, CDR1 is MGHDK and CDR2 is SYGVNS. V shed 4 bases and J shed 2 bases, with 12 bases lying between them. The CDR3 loop is CASSAGKRGNQPQHF. Here the CDR3 DNA reads TGTGCCAGCAGTGCCGGTAAGCGGGGCAATCAGCCCCAGCATTTT.

The chain joins TRBV6-5 to TRBJ2-5; D perhaps matches TRBD1 (6 bases). Trimming stripped 6 bases from V and 5 bases from J, with 10 bases between. Germline loops: CDR1 MNHEY, CDR2 SVGAGI. The CDR3 length is 12 residues. The CDR3 loop reads CASSTGRETQYF. DNA for the CDR3: TGTGCCAGCAGCACAGGGCGGGAGACCCAGTACTTC.

Only a few counts were recorded for this clone. V usage is TRBV5-5 and J usage is TRBJ2-7, with no clear D. Trimming removed 2 bases from V and 3 bases from J, with 12 bases in between. Germline values: CDR1 SGHKS, CDR2 YYEKEE (reference sequence). The CDR3 sequence is 14 residues long. In DNA form, the CDR3 reads TGTGCCAGCAGCTTTGGGCAGTCAAACTACGAGCAGTACTTC. Translation: CASSFGQSNYEQYF.

This clone was detected once. V is TRBV2 and J is TRBJ1-1; possible D gene TRBD1, 5 bases. Germline CDR1 and CDR2: SNHLY and FYNNEI. Trimming cost V 4 bases and J 0 bases, with 9 bases left between them. CDR3 length equals 14 residues. CDR3 sequence reads: CASSVQGMNTEAFF. The DNA for the CDR3 is TGTGCCAGCAGTGTTCAGGGTATGAACACTGAAGCTTTCTTT. The complete variable domain, with remaining parts taken from reference TRBV2 and TRBJ1-1, reads EPEVTQTPSHQVTQMGQEVILRCVPISNHLYFYWYRQILGQKVEFLVSFYNNEISEKSEIFDDQFSVERPDGSNFTLKIRSTKLEDSAMYFCASSVQGMNTEAFFGQGTRLTVV.

The chain recombines TRBV5-1 with TRBJ1-1; 11 bases fit TRBD1. V trimming: 4 bases; J trimming: 3 bases; junction bases outside the gene matches: 5. The V gene's germline CDR1 is SGHRS and CDR2 YFSETQ. The CDR3 runs 15 residues. CDR3 sequence reads: CASSRGQGADTEAFF. The CDR3 coding sequence is TGCGCCAGCAGCCGAGGACAGGGGGCGGACACTGAAGCTTTCTTT.

The rearrangement uses TRBV11-2 and TRBJ2-2; a weak D match, TRBD2 (6 bases). The CDR3 consists of 15 residues. CDR1 SGHAT and CDR2 FQNNGV come from the germline V gene. V dropped 4 bases and J dropped 7 bases, with 16 bases sitting between them. CDR3 amino acids: CASSSTEGQIGELFF. The CDR3 bases are TGTGCCAGCAGCTCGACGGAGGGCCAGATCGGGGAGCTGTTTTTT. Full variable domain (outside the CDR3, taken from reference TRBV11-2 and TRBJ2-2): EAGVAQSPRYKIIEKRQSVAFWCNPISGHATLYWYQQILGQGPKLLIQFQNNGVVDDSQLPKDRFSAERLKGVDSTLKIQPAKLEDSAVYLCASSSTEGQIGELFFGEGSRLTVL.

The chain is built from TRBV10-3 and TRBJ2-1, with D possibly TRBD2 on 6 matching bases. V gave up 0 bases and J gave up 1 base, with 13 bases separating them. CDR3 size: 17 residues. Germline V gene lookup returns CDR1 ENHRY and CDR2 SYGVKD. CDR3 amino acids: CAISESWGVGSYNEQFF. The CDR3 bases are TGTGCCATCAGTGAGTCGTGGGGGGTTGGGTCCTACAATGAGCAGTTCTTC.

This chain joins TRBV4-1 and TRBJ1-2; D is unclear. Per germline, CDR1 MGHRA and CDR2 YSYEKL. This CDR3 has 17 amino acids. The ends were cut back, 0 bases at V and 0 bases at J, with 14 bases in the middle. Here the CDR3 reads CASSQDPRVPTNYGYTF. CDR3 coding DNA: TGCGCCAGCAGCCAAGATCCCCGCGTCCCAACTAACTATGGCTACACCTTC.

This chain uses TRBV5-1 with TRBJ2-5, with a weak D call TRBD1 (6 bases). With the DNA end fitting TRBJ2-7 better, the J assignment may be wrong. The CDR3 consists of 14 residues. Germline CDR1 is SGHRS and CDR2 is YFSETQ. The CDR3 loop reads CASSLGRGSYEQYF. CDR3 DNA sequence: TGCGCCAGCAGCTTAGGCAGGGGCTCCTACGAGCAGTACTTC.

The chain recombines TRBV28 with TRBJ2-3, with 11 nucleotides matching TRBD2. The CDR3 contains 15 residues. Germline V gives CDR1 MDHEN, CDR2 SYDVKM. Trimming removed 5 bases from V and 3 bases from J; junction bases left unmatched: 4. CDR3 in DNA: TGTGCCAGCAGTACTAGCGGGAGACTAACAGATACGCAGTATTTT. The encoded protein is CASSTSGRLTDTQYF.

This clone was observed a single time. The V call is TRBV30, the J call TRBJ2-5; no firm D call. V dropped 4 bases and J dropped 2 bases, with 14 bases sitting between them. The germline CDR1 and CDR2 sequences are GTSNPN and SVGIG (reference sequence). This CDR3 is 14 amino acids long. CDR3 loop: CAWTTWSFQETQYF. The DNA of the CDR3 is TGTGCCTGGACCACCTGGAGTTTTCAAGAGACCCAGTACTTC.

The rearrangement joins TRBV30 to TRBJ1-1, with D possibly being TRBD1 (5 bases). Per the germline V gene, CDR1 is GTSNPN and CDR2 is SVGIG (reference sequence). This CDR3 is 12 amino acids long. V was clipped by 7 bases and J by 1 base, with 10 bases between them. CDR3 sequence (DNA): TGTGCCTCAATGGGGGGGAACACTGAAGCTTTCTTT. Protein product: CASMGGNTEAFF.

The chain carries TRBV9 and TRBJ1-5, with D possibly matching TRBD1 (6 bases). Germline CDR1 SGDLS, CDR2 YYNGEE. V lost 0 bases and J lost 3, with 13 bases in between. The CDR3 extends over 16 amino acids. CDR3 sequence reads: CASSVGVGGDNQPQHF. CDR3 nucleotides: TGTGCCAGCAGCGTAGGCGTAGGGGGTGACAATCAGCCCCAGCATTTT.

CDR3 residues: CASSLGGGGSKAGQYF. Here the CDR3 DNA reads TGTGCCAGCAGCTTAGGGGGGGGAGGGTCCAAGGCCGGGCAGTACTTC. This chain joins TRBV7-9 and TRBJ2-5; 7 positions agree with TRBD2. The CDR3 runs to 16 residues. The V gene end was trimmed by 1 base and the J gene end by 11 bases; junction bases not matched to a gene: 16. Germline values: CDR1 SEHNR, CDR2 FQNEAQ (reference sequence).

The chain joins TRBV2 to TRBJ1-1; 7 bases are shared with TRBD1. CDR1 is SNHLY and CDR2 is FYNNEI in the germline V gene. The V gene end was trimmed by 6 bases and the J gene end by 1 base; junction bases not matched to a gene: 14. This CDR3 has 17 residues. The chain's CDR3 is CASRARQGSTPNTEAFF. The CDR3, as DNA: TGTGCCAGCAGGGCTAGACAGGGATCAACTCCGAACACTGAAGCTTTCTTT. Full variable domain (outside the CDR3, taken from reference TRBV2 and TRBJ1-1): EPEVTQTPSHQVTQMGQEVILRCVPISNHLYFYWYRQILGQKVEFLVSFYNNEISEKSEIFDDQFSVERPDGSNFTLKIRSTKLEDSAMYFCASRARQGSTPNTEAFFGQGTRLTVV.

The chain carries TRBV7-9 and TRBJ2-7, with D perhaps matching TRBD2 (5 bases). In germline, CDR1 is SEHNR, CDR2 FQNEAQ (reference sequence). The length of the CDR3 is 14 residues. V was cut by 5 bases and J by 6 bases, with 17 bases left in between. The CDR3 coding sequence is TGTGCCAGCAGCCCACTAGATACAGTACCCGAGCAGTACTTC. Encoded protein: CASSPLDTVPEQYF.

This clone turned up a few times. The gene calls are TRBV28 and TRBJ2-3; 9 bases fit TRBD2. The CDR3 is 16 residues long. With 6 bases clipped from V and 6 bases from J, the junction kept 13 bases outside the gene matches. Germline V gene lookup returns CDR1 MDHEN and CDR2 SYDVKM. The CDR3 sequence is CASSLWTGGRADTQYF. DNA for the CDR3: TGTGCCAGCAGCCTATGGACTGGCGGGAGGGCGGATACGCAGTATTTT.

This clone was picked up a small number of times. This sequence joins TRBV27 and TRBJ1-2; D remains ambiguous. The CDR3 is made up of 15 amino acids. Germline V CDR1 and CDR2: MNHEY, SMNVEV (reference sequence). Trimming shortened V by 10 bases and J by 6 bases, and 24 bases separated the two germline ends. CDR3 in DNA: TGTGCCACCCGCGACTTCCTTAGTAATTATGATGGCTACACCTTC. Protein: CATRDFLSNYDGYTF.

The rearrangement joins TRBV6-5 to TRBJ1-4, with D tentatively TRBD1 (6 bases). With 6 bases removed from V and 5 bases from J, the gap between germline ends came to 16 bases. Per the germline V gene, CDR1 is MNHEY and CDR2 is SVGAGI. The CDR3 runs 15 residues. The CDR3 loop is CASRRFGGSNEKLFF. Written as DNA, the CDR3 is TGTGCCAGCAGGCGCTTTGGGGGCTCGAATGAAAAACTGTTTTTT.

As DNA, the CDR3 is TGTGCCAGCATGATCAGCGGGGGGGGCCAAGAGACCCAGTACTTC. Protein: CASMISGGGQETQYF. The chain joins TRBV6-5 to TRBJ2-5, with 10 bases fitting TRBD2. Germline assignment: CDR1 MNHEY and CDR2 SVGAGI. The junction had 6 bases not matched to a gene; V was cut back by 7 bases and J by 1 base. The CDR3 has 15 amino acids.

This chain links TRBV18 with TRBJ2-1; 9 bases are a match to TRBD1. V dropped 5 bases and J dropped 8; count of bases not matched to a gene: 7. The CDR3 sequence is 14 residues long. Germline V gene sequence: CDR1 KGHSH, CDR2 LQKENI. CDR3 in DNA: TGTGCCAGCTCATGGACAGGGGTTTTCGATGAGCAGTTCTTC. Protein sequence: CASSWTGVFDEQFF.

The rearrangement joins TRBV6-1 to TRBJ2-1; 8 bases align to TRBD2. The CDR3 consists of 17 residues. V was clipped by 4 bases and J by 1 base; unmatched bases: 9. Germline V gives CDR1 MNHNS, CDR2 SASEGT. For the CDR3, the DNA is TGTGCCAGCAGTGTATTGGGGACTAGTTTTTCCTACAATGAGCAGTTCTTC. Its protein product is CASSVLGTSFSYNEQFF.

The chain couples TRBV6-5 to TRBJ2-7, with D perhaps TRBD2 (6 bases). Trimming shortened V by 4 bases and J by 3 bases, and 7 bases separated the two germline ends. Germline CDR1 is MNHEY and CDR2 is SVGAGI. This CDR3 has 12 amino acids. DNA for the CDR3: TGTGCCAGCAGTTCGGGGGTCTACGAGCAGTACTTC. This encodes CASSSGVYEQYF.

The CDR3 loop reads CASSGSQGSSYEQYF. The CDR3 region has the DNA TGTGCCAGCAGCGGATCTCAAGGGAGCTCCTACGAGCAGTACTTC. The chain links TRBV7-2 to TRBJ2-7, with a weak D call TRBD2 (5 bases). The CDR3 is made up of 15 amino acids. Trimming left V 5 bases short and J 0 bases short, with 14 bases between. The V gene's germline CDR1 is SGHTA and CDR2 FQGNSA.

The J gene is TRBJ2-7, the V gene TRBV19, with D tentatively TRBD2 (5 bases). This CDR3 is built from 13 residues. V lost 8 bases, J lost 1 base, and 12 bases lay in between. Germline V gene lookup returns CDR1 LNHDA and CDR2 SQIVND (reference sequence). CDR3: CASRGTLSYEQYF. The CDR3, as DNA: TGTGCCAGTCGGGGAACACTTTCCTACGAGCAGTACTTC. Filled out from reference TRBV19 and TRBJ2-7, the complete variable domain reads DGGITQSPKYLFRKEGQNVTLSCEQNLNHDAMYWYRQDPGQGLRLIYYSQIVNDFQKGDIAEGYSVSREKKESFPLTVTSAQKNPTAFYLCASRGTLSYEQYFGPGTRLTVT.

The genes are TRBV5-8 and TRBJ1-1, with D unresolved. The V gene lost 4 bases and the J gene lost 1 base, with 11 bases spanning the gap. This CDR3 spans 14 amino acids. Germline V gives CDR1 SGHTS, CDR2 YDEGEE. This CDR3 is CASSRVEWNTEAFF. CDR3 DNA: TGTGCCAGCAGCCGAGTTGAGTGGAACACTGAAGCTTTCTTT.

V gene TRBV11-2 combines with J gene TRBJ2-4, with a tentative D call TRBD2 (6 bases). Germline V gene data show CDR1 as SGHAT and CDR2 as FQNNGV. The CDR3 spans 13 residues. Trimming left V 4 bases short and J 16 bases short, with 20 bases between. CDR3 protein: CASSWPGDPFSYF. The CDR3 region has the DNA TGTGCCAGCAGCTGGCCGGGAGACCCCTTCTCTTACTTC.

This clone came up a few times. The chain combines TRBV7-3 with TRBJ2-7; 10 positions agree with TRBD2. CDR1 and CDR2 from the germline V gene are SGHTA and FQGTGA. This CDR3 region has 17 residues. The V and J ends lost 2 bases and 3 bases, in that order; junction bases with no gene match: 10. The CDR3 sequence is CASSLYTSGVNHYEQYF. In DNA, the CDR3 is TGTGCCAGCAGCTTATATACTAGCGGGGTGAACCACTACGAGCAGTACTTC.

This clone is medium-sized within its sample. The chain joins TRBV6-6 to TRBJ2-7; 8 bases align to TRBD1. The CDR3 contains 13 residues. V was pared by 5 bases and J by 5 bases, with 5 bases of the junction left unmatched. Looked up from germline, CDR1 is MNHNY and CDR2 is SVGAGI (reference sequence). The CDR3: CASSLDREDEQYF. The CDR3 DNA sequence: TGTGCCAGCAGTCTGGACAGGGAGGACGAGCAGTACTTC.

This clone has a single count. The chain carries TRBV6-1 and TRBJ1-5; weak D call: TRBD1 (5 bases). V lost 1 base, J lost 0 bases, and 13 bases lay in between. CDR3 size: 17 residues. Germline-derived CDR1 and CDR2 are MNHNS and SASEGT. CDR3 bases: TGTGCCAGCAGTGAAGAGGTCGGGGGAGATAGCAATCAGCCCCAGCATTTT. Its translation is CASSEEVGGDSNQPQHF.